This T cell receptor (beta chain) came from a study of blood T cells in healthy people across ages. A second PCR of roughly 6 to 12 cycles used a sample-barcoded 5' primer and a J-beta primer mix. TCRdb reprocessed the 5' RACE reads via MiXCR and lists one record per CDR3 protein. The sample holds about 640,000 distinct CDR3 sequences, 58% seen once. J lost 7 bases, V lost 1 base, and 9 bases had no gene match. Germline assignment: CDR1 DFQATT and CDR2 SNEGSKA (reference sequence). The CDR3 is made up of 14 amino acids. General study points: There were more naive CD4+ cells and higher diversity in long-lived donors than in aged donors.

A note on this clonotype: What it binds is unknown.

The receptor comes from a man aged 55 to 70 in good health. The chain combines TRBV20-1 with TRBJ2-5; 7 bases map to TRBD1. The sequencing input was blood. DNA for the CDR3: TGCAGTGCTAGAGTAGAAGGGGGCGCCGGGACCCAGTACTTC. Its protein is CSARVEGGAGTQYF.